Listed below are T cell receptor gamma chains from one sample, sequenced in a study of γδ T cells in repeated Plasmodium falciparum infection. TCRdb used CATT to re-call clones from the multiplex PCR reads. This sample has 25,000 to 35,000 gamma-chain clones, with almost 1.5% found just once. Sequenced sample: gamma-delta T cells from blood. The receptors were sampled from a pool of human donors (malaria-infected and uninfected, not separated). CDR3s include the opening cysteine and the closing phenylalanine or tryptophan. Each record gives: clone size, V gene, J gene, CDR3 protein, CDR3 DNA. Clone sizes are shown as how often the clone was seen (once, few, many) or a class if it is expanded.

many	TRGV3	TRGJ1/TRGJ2	CATWDRLYYKKLF	TGTGCCACCTGGGACAGACTATATTATAAGAAACTCTTT
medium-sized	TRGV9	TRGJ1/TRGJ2	CALWEVPAVYKKLF	TGTGCCTTGTGGGAGGTGCCGGCGGTGTATAAGAAACTCTTT
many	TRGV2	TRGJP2	CATWDGNTPYSSDWIKTF	TGTGCCACCTGGGACGGTAATACGCCATATAGTAGTGATTGGATCAAGACGTTT
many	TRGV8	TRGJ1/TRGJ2	CATWDRPGKDYKKLF	TGTGCCACCTGGGATAGGCCTGGAAAGGATTATAAGAAACTCTTT
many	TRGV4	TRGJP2	CATWDEGVWGSDWIKTF	TGTGCCACCTGGGATGAGGGGGTATGGGGTAGTGATTGGATCAAGACGTTT
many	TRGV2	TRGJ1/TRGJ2	CATWDAYYKKLF	TGTGCCACCTGGGACGCATATTATAAGAAACTCTTT
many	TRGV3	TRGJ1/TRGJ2	CATWDYGVVDYYKKLF	TGTGCCACCTGGGACTATGGGGTCGTGGATTATTATAAGAAACTCTTT
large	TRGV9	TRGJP	CALWEVSGELGKKIKVF	TGTGCCTTGTGGGAGGTTTCTGGAGAGTTGGGCAAAAAAATCAAGGTATTT
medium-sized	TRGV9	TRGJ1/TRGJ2	CALWEAPHYKKLF	TGTGCCTTGTGGGAGGCTCCCCATTATAAGAAACTCTTT
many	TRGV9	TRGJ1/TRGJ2	CALWEAQYKKLF	TGTGCCTTGTGGGAGGCCCAATATAAGAAACTCTTT
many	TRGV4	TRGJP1	CATWAEATGWFKIF	TGTGCCACCTGGGCGGAGGCCACTGGTTGGTTCAAGATATTT
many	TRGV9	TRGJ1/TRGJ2	CALWEANNKKLF	TGTGCCTTGTGGGAGGCAAATAATAAGAAACTCTTT
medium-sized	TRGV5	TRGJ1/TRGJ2	CATWDGGKKLF	TGTGCCACCTGGGACGGTGGGAAGAAACTCTTT
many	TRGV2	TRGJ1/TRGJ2	CATWDGHFYKKLF	TGTGCCACCTGGGACGGGCACTTTTATAAGAAACTCTTT
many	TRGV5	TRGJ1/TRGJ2	CATWDRSIYYKKLF	TGTGCCACCTGGGACAGGTCTATTTATTATAAGAAACTCTTT
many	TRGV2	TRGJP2	CATWEGSDWIKTF	TGTGCCACCTGGGAGGGAAGTGATTGGATCAAGACGTTT
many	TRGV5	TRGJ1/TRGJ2	CATWVLGYKKLF	TGTGCCACCTGGGTTTTAGGTTATAAGAAACTCTTT
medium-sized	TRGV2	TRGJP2	CATWDGRWIKTF	TGTGCCACCTGGGACGGGCGGTGGATCAAGACGTTT
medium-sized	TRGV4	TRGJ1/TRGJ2	CATWVHYYKKLF	TGTGCCACCTGGGTCCATTATTATAAGAAACTCTTT
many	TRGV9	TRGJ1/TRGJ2	CALWEVPLYKKLF	TGTGCCTTGTGGGAGGTGCCATTGTATAAGAAACTCTTT
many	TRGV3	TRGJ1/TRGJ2	CATWDKPPMNYYKKLF	TGTGCCACCTGGGACAAGCCCCCAATGAATTATTATAAGAAACTCTTT
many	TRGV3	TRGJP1	CATWDRGQGTGWFKIF	TGTGCCACCTGGGACAGGGGTCAGGGCACTGGTTGGTTCAAGATATTT
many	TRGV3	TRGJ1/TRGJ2	CATNWYYYKKLF	TGTGCCACCAACTGGTATTATTATAAGAAACTCTTT
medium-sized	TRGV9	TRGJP	CALWDDGALGKKIKVF	TGTGCCTTGTGGGACGACGGCGCGTTGGGCAAAAAAATCAAGGTATTT
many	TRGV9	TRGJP	CALWEAREELGKKIKVF	TGTGCCTTGTGGGAGGCAAGGGAAGAGTTGGGCAAAAAAATCAAGGTATTT
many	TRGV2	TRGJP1	CATWDEAGTTGWFKIF	TGTGCCACCTGGGACGAAGCTGGGACCACTGGTTGGTTCAAGATATTT
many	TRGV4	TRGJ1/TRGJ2	CATWDVQHYKKLF	TGTGCCACCTGGGATGTACAGCATTATAAGAAACTCTTT
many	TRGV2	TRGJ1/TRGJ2	CATWDGPREKLF	TGTGCCACCTGGGACGGGCCTCGTGAGAAACTCTTT
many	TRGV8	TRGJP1	CATWDTKNTTGWFKIF	TGTGCCACCTGGGATACGAAAAATACCACTGGTTGGTTCAAGATATTT
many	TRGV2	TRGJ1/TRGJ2	CATWDGPDYKKLF	TGTGCCACCTGGGACGGGCCAGATTATAAGAAACTCTTT
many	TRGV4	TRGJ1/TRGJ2	CATWDDLYYKKLF	TGTGCCACCTGGGATGATCTTTATTATAAGAAACTCTTT
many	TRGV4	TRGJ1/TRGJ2	CATWDGPQKKLF	TGTGCCACCTGGGATGGGCCTCAAAAGAAACTCTTT
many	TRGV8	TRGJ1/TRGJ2	CATWGPVYYKKLF	TGTGCCACCTGGGGCCCTGTATATTATAAGAAACTCTTT
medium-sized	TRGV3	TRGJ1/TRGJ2	CATWDRRNYKKLF	TGTGCCACCTGGGACAGGCGTAATTATAAGAAACTCTTT
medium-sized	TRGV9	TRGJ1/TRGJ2	CALWEVWDYYKKLF	TGTGCCTTGTGGGAGGTGTGGGATTATTATAAGAAACTCTTT
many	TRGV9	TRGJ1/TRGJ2	CALWWNFKKLF	TGTGCCTTGTGGTGGAACTTTAAGAAACTCTTT
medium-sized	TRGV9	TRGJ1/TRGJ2	CALWEQRGYYKKLF	TGTGCCTTGTGGGAACAACGGGGTTATTATAAGAAACTCTTT
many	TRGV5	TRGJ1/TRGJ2	CATWETNSSYYKKLF	TGTGCCACCTGGGAGACAAATTCCTCTTATTATAAGAAACTCTTT
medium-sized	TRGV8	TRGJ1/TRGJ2	CATWNYYKKLF	TGTGCCACCTGGAATTATTATAAGAAACTCTTT
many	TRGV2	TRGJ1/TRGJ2	CATWDGSSKKLF	TGTGCCACCTGGGACGGGTCCAGTAAGAAACTCTTT
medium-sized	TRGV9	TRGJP	CALWEVVAQELGKKIKVF	TGTGCCTTGTGGGAGGTGGTGGCGCAAGAGTTGGGCAAAAAAATCAAGGTATTT
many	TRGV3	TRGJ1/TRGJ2	CATWGRAIFYYKKLF	TGTGCCACCTGGGGCCGGGCCATTTTTTATTATAAGAAACTCTTT
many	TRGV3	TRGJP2	CATWDSLFSDWIKTF	TGTGCCACCTGGGACAGCTTATTTAGTGATTGGATCAAGACGTTT
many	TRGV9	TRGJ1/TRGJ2	CAFFWGPNKKLF	TGTGCCTTTTTCTGGGGACCAAATAAGAAACTCTTT
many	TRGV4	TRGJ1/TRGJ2	CATWATNYYKKLF	TGTGCCACCTGGGCGACGAATTATTATAAGAAACTCTTT
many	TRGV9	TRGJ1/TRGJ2	CALWESHYYKKLF	TGTGCCTTGTGGGAGTCACATTATTATAAGAAACTCTTT
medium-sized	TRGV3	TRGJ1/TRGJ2	CATWDRYATYYKKLF	TGTGCCACCTGGGACAGGTATGCCACTTATTATAAGAAACTCTTT
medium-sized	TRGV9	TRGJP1	CALWGPRDTTGWFKIF	TGTGCCTTGTGGGGTCCGAGAGATACCACTGGTTGGTTCAAGATATTT
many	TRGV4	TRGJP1	CATWLTGWFKIF	TGTGCCACCTGGCTGACTGGTTGGTTCAAGATATTT
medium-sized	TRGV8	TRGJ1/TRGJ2	CATWDKRMGKLF	TGTGCCACCTGGGATAAAAGGATGGGGAAACTCTTT